The 24 T cell receptor beta chains reported below all come from one sample, sequenced in a study of T-cell reconstitution after alpha-beta-depleted transplantation in children. The TCRbeta library incorporated unique molecular identifiers. In TCRdb, the PCR reads were re-called with MiXCR into one record per CDR3 protein. The repertoire consists of some 840,000 distinct CDR3 sequences, with approximately 15% occurring once and the leading ten covering about 4.6%. The sample here was PBMCs, mostly from graft donor cells, taken 360 days after TCRalphabeta/CD19-depleted stem cell transplant. The receptors were sampled from a male patient younger than 18 who had a stem cell transplant for acute lymphoblastic leukemia, so the T cells may come from the graft donor.

The chain carries TRBV4-2 and TRBJ1-1, with TRBD1 as a possible D gene (5 bases). The V and J ends lost 3 bases and 5 bases respectively, with 13 bases between them. CDR1 LGHNA and CDR2 YNFKEQ come from the germline V gene. This CDR3 has 14 residues. The CDR3 loop reads CASSHSRGGTEAFF. CDR3 sequence (DNA): TGTGCCAGCAGCCATTCCCGGGGGGGAACTGAAGCTTTCTTT.

This clonotype was recorded a few times. This chain uses TRBV19 with TRBJ2-3; D perhaps matches TRBD1 (6 bases). The CDR3 consists of 18 residues. V gave up 3 bases and J gave up 0 bases, with 19 bases separating them. Germline V gene data show CDR1 as LNHDA and CDR2 as SQIVND (reference sequence). The CDR3 loop reads CASSMVSTGYLSTDTQYF. As DNA, the CDR3 is TGTGCCAGTAGTATGGTATCGACAGGCTACCTTAGCACAGATACGCAGTATTTT.

A single count supports this clonotype. The chain combines TRBV7-8 with TRBJ1-4, with D uncertain. Germline CDR1 and CDR2: SGHVS and FQNEAQ. CDR3 length equals 14 residues. The V gene lost 5 bases and the J gene lost 8 bases, with 15 bases spanning the gap. CDR3 nucleotide sequence: TGTGCCAGCAGCCCAGTGGTAGGCTTCGAAAAACTGTTTTTT. Protein product: CASSPVVGFEKLFF. Variable domain in full (rest from reference TRBV7-8 and TRBJ1-4): GAGVSQSPRYKVAKRGQDVALRCDPISGHVSLFWYQQALGQGPEFLTYFQNEAQLDKSGLPSDRFFAERPEGSVSTLKIQRTQQEDSAVYLCASSPVVGFEKLFFGSGTQLSVL.

The chain employs TRBV5-6 and TRBJ2-1, with 7 nucleotides matching TRBD2. The V and J ends lost 3 bases and 11 bases, in that order; junction bases with no gene match: 5. The V gene's germline CDR1 is SGHDT and CDR2 YYEEEE. The CDR3 runs 12 residues. The CDR3 DNA is TGTGCCAGCAGCTCGGGACTACCCAAGCAGTTCTTC. It is translated as CASSSGLPKQFF. The variable domain in full, completed from reference TRBV5-6 and TRBJ2-1, reads DAGVTQSPTHLIKTRGQQVTLRCSPKSGHDTVSWYQQALGQGPQFIFQYYEEEERQRGNFPDRFSGHQFPNYSSELNVNALLLGDSALYLCASSSGLPKQFFGPGTRLTVL.

This clonotype was seen a handful of times. The chain has TRBV12-3 or TRBV12-4 and TRBJ2-1, with TRBD2 matching over 11 bases. The CDR3 loop spans 18 amino acids. The V segment lost 7 bases and the J segment 7 bases; nucleotides outside the gene matches: 18. The CDR3, as DNA: TGTGCCAGCACCGAGACTAGCGGGATCCTTTTAGGACATAATGAGCAGTTCTTC. This codes for CASTETSGILLGHNEQFF.

Remarks on this clonotype: Given a much more abundant clone one base away, this may be a read error. The chain has TRBV20-1 and TRBJ2-3; TRBD2 matches 11 bases. CDR3 size: 16 residues. The germline gives CDR1 DFQATT, CDR2 SNEGSKA (reference sequence). CDR3 in amino acids: CCALPRLAGPTDTQYF. In nucleotides, the CDR3 is TGCTGTGCTTTACCACGACTAGCGGGACCCACAGATACGCAGTATTTT.

The chain is built from TRBV7-6 and TRBJ2-7; the D is unclear. Germline CDR1 and CDR2: SGHVS and FNYEAQ. The CDR3 contains 17 residues. V dropped 0 bases and J dropped 2 bases, with 17 bases sitting between them. CDR3 sequence reads: CASSLARESDIPYEQYF. The DNA for the CDR3 is TGTGCCAGCAGCTTAGCGCGCGAGTCTGACATTCCCTACGAGCAGTACTTC.

The gene calls are TRBV19 and TRBJ1-2, with 7 bases lining up with TRBD1. With 1 base clipped from V and 0 bases from J, the junction kept 2 bases outside the gene matches. The CDR3 consists of 15 residues. Germline CDR1 and CDR2: LNHDA and SQIVND (reference sequence). CDR3 bases: TGTGCCAGTAGTATAGGGGACAGAGCTAACTATGGCTACACCTTC. Translating gives CASSIGDRANYGYTF.

Only a few counts were recorded for this clonotype. This chain links TRBV2 with TRBJ2-3; 7 bases are shared with TRBD1. The CDR3 has 15 residues. From germline, CDR1 is SNHLY and CDR2 FYNNEI. The V segment lost 4 bases and the J segment 0 bases; nucleotides outside the gene matches: 4. The CDR3 DNA reads as TGTGCCAGCAGTGGAGGGGGCGTGAGCACAGATACGCAGTATTTT. Protein: CASSGGGVSTDTQYF.

The chain combines TRBV4-2 with TRBJ2-7, with 8 bases matching TRBD1. V lost 1 base, J lost 3 bases, and 5 bases stayed unmatched. The CDR3 sequence is 15 residues long. CDR1 is LGHNA and CDR2 is YNFKEQ in the germline V gene. CDR3 nucleotide sequence: TGTGCCAGCAGCCAAGGAGGACAGGGTCTCTACGAGCAGTACTTC. Translated, it gives CASSQGGQGLYEQYF.

V is TRBV11-3 and J is TRBJ2-1; D not certain. The CDR3 has 14 amino acids. Trimming removed 1 base from V and 5 bases from J, with 9 bases in between. Germline V gene sequence: CDR1 SGHNT, CDR2 YENEEA. The CDR3 DNA reads TGTGCCAGCAGCTTAGGGACGGCCAACAATGAGCAGTTCTTC. Its translation: CASSLGTANNEQFF. Using reference TRBV11-3 and TRBJ2-1 for the parts outside the CDR3, the full variable domain is EAGVVQSPRYKIIEKKQPVAFWCNPISGHNTLYWYLQNLGQGPELLIRYENEEAVDDSQLPKDRFSAERLKGVDSTLKIQPAELGDSAVYLCASSLGTANNEQFFGPGTRLTVL.

This clonotype has only a few counts. CDR3: CASSLSGTSKETQYF. In DNA, the CDR3 is TGTGCCAGCAGCCTATCTGGGACGTCAAAAGAGACCCAGTACTTC. The chain recombines TRBV7-9 with TRBJ2-5; the D gene could be TRBD1 or TRBD2 (5 bases each). There are 15 residues in the CDR3. Trimming took 5 bases from V and 3 from J, leaving 16 bases between them. CDR1 and CDR2 (germline): SEHNR, FQNEAQ (reference sequence).

This clonotype has just a few counts. This chain connects TRBV7-9 to TRBJ2-1; D call uncertain. This CDR3 is 14 amino acids long. CDR1 is SEHNR and CDR2 is FQNEAQ in the germline V gene (reference sequence). Trimming left V 5 bases short and J 9 bases short, with 17 bases between. The CDR3 DNA reads TGTGCCAGCAGCCCCGAGCTACAAGTGAGTGAGCAGTTCTTC. Its protein product is CASSPELQVSEQFF. Drawing the rest from reference TRBV7-9 and TRBJ2-1, the complete variable domain is DTGVSQNPRHKITKRGQNVTFRCDPISEHNRLYWYRQTLGQGPEFLTYFQNEAQLEKSRLLSDRFSAERPKGSFSTLEIQRTEQGDSAMYLCASSPELQVSEQFFGPGTRLTVL.

This clonotype has only a few counts. The chain has TRBV20-1 and TRBJ2-1; D ambiguous. The V end was cut by 5 bases, the J end by 9 bases, with 17 bases between. The CDR3 consists of 13 residues. Germline CDR1 and CDR2: DFQATT and SNEGSKA (reference sequence). The CDR3 DNA is TGCAGTGCTCCCAACGTAGCCACGGGTGAGCAGTTCTTC. Its translation is CSAPNVATGEQFF.

The V and J genes are TRBV2 and TRBJ2-7, with TRBD2 matching 8 bases. Germline CDR1 reads SNHLY; CDR2 reads FYNNEI. V shed 6 bases and J 1 base; nucleotides not matched to a gene: 8. The CDR3 extends over 15 amino acids. The CDR3 bases are TGTGCCAGCAGGGGGGCGGGAGGCCCTTCCTACGAGCAGTACTTC. The encoded protein is CASRGAGGPSYEQYF.

The chain couples TRBV2 to TRBJ2-3, with TRBD1 identical over 10 bases. The CDR3 consists of 14 residues. The V gene's germline CDR1 is SNHLY and CDR2 FYNNEI. V lost 6 bases, J lost 2 bases, and 2 bases stayed unmatched. The CDR3 region is CASRTGGLTDTQYF. CDR3 nucleotide sequence: TGTGCCAGCAGGACAGGGGGCCTCACAGATACGCAGTATTTT.

This clonotype was seen more than once but under ten times. The chain has TRBV18 and TRBJ1-6, with TRBD1 identical over 10 bases. Germline V gene data show CDR1 as KGHSH and CDR2 as LQKENI. The CDR3 consists of 16 residues. With V trimmed by 3 bases and J by 8 bases, 7 bases remained unmatched. CDR3 region: CASSPRQGALDSPLHF. The CDR3 DNA sequence: TGTGCCAGCTCACCCCGACAGGGGGCCTTGGATTCACCCCTCCACTTT.

This sequence joins TRBV15 and TRBJ1-2; D not resolved. Deletions cut 0 bases from V and 8 bases from J, with 13 bases between. This CDR3 region has 14 residues. Looked up from germline, CDR1 is LNHNV and CDR2 is YYDKDF (reference sequence). CDR3 coding DNA: TGTGCCACCAGCAGAGATATGTTGAACACGGGCTACACCTTC. Protein: CATSRDMLNTGYTF.

The chain joins TRBV11-2 to TRBJ2-5, with 9 nucleotides matching TRBD2. In germline, CDR1 is SGHAT, CDR2 FQNNGV. The CDR3 spans 16 residues. Germline trimming cut 7 bases from V and 2 bases from J; bases unmatched to any gene: 11. The CDR3 loop reads CASTTLGAGGQETQYF. The CDR3 DNA sequence: TGTGCCAGCACTACCCTGGGAGCGGGAGGTCAAGAGACCCAGTACTTC.

This clonotype was seen repeatedly, ten times or more. J is TRBJ2-7 and V is TRBV12-3 or TRBV12-4; TRBD2 might be the D (6 bases). This CDR3 has 15 amino acids. V was clipped by 0 bases and J by 3 bases, with 12 bases between them. The CDR3, as DNA: TGTGCCAGCAGTTTAGCGCGGCTCGGGGGCTACGAGCAGTACTTC. Translation: CASSLARLGGYEQYF.

This chain joins TRBV19 and TRBJ2-1, with TRBD1 matching 9 bases. The germline V gene encodes CDR1 LNHDA and CDR2 SQIVND (reference sequence). The CDR3 spans 15 residues. Trimming at V came to 4 bases and at J to 3 bases, leaving 4 bases not matched to a gene. In DNA form, the CDR3 reads TGTGCCAGTAGTACTAGGGACAGGGTCTACAATGAGCAGTTCTTC. This encodes CASSTRDRVYNEQFF.

The J gene is TRBJ2-1, the V gene TRBV5-1; 8 bases map to TRBD1. Germline V gene lookup returns CDR1 SGHRS and CDR2 YFSETQ. V gave up 4 bases and J gave up 9 bases; unmatched junction bases: 9. CDR3 size: 14 residues. The CDR3 coding sequence is TGCGCCAGCAGCCCCGGACAGGGACTCGGTGAGCAGTTCTTC. It translates to CASSPGQGLGEQFF.

The table lists this clonotype with many counts. This sequence joins TRBV24-1 and TRBJ2-7, with D maybe TRBD2 (5 bases). Germline CDR1 KGHDR, CDR2 SFDVKD. Trimming cost V 6 bases and J 7 bases, with 18 bases left between them. This CDR3 has 14 amino acids. Written as DNA, the CDR3 is TGTGCCACCAGTTCTCGCGGAGGCCCAGGAGAGCAGTACTTC. This translates into CATSSRGGPGEQYF.

This clonotype has more than one count but fewer than ten. The chain recombines TRBV5-1 with TRBJ2-7, with TRBD1 identical over 7 bases. J was trimmed by 3 bases and V by 7 bases; bases with no gene match: 4. The germline V gene has CDR1 SGHRS and CDR2 YFSETQ. The CDR3 runs to 12 residues. The CDR3 here is CASGTELYEQYF. CDR3 in DNA: TGCGCCAGCGGGACAGAGCTCTACGAGCAGTACTTC.